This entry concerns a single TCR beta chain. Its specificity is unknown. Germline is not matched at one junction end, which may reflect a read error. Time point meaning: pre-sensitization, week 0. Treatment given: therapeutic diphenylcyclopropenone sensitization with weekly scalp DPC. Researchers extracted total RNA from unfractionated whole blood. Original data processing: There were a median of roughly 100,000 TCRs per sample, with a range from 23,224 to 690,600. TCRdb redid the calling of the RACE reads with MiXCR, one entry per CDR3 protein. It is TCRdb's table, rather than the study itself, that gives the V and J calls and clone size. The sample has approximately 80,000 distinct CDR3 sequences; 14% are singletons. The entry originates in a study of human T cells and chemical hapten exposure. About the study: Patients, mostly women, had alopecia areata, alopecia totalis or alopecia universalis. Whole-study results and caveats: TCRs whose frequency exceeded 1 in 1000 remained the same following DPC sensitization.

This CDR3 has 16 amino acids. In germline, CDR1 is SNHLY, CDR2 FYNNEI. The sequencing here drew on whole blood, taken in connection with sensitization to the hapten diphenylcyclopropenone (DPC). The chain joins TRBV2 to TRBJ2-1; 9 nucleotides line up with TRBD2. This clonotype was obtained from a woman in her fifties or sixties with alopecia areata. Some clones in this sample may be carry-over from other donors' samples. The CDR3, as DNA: TGTGCCAGCAGTAAAGCGGGAGGATCCTCCTACAATGAGCAGTTCTTC. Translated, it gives CASSKAGGSSYNEQFF.